Only a few counts were recorded for the clone carrying this T cell receptor (beta chain). Its specificity is unknown. The CDR3 is 13 amino acids. Germline assignment: CDR1 MDHEN and CDR2 SYDVKM. V gave up 6 bases and J gave up 5 bases, with 13 bases separating them. The entry originates in a study of T cells in Graves' hyperthyroidism and ophthalmopathy. Study as a whole: Peripheral blood was drawn at first diagnosis, prior to all treatment. Regarding the study as a whole: Ophthalmopathy got predicted by the model a median roughly six months before its onset.

What was amplified from RNA transcripts were TCR beta CDR3 regions. Primed by the HTBI set, a first-round RT-PCR was run on the TCR CDR3. TCRdb processed the multiplex PCR reads anew with MiXCR; each CDR3 protein has one entry. This table has hundreds of thousands of distinct CDR3 sequences, less than 25% appearing once. The clonotype comes from a man aged 30 to 39 with Graves' ophthalmopathy. V usage is TRBV28 and J usage is TRBJ2-5; TRBD2 is a possible D gene (6 bases). The sample consisted of blood. As DNA, the CDR3 is TGTGCCAGCAGGGATCAGGGACTGGAGACCCAGTACTTC. Its translation is CASRDQGLETQYF.